This passage covers 24 T cell receptor beta chains from one sample sequenced in a study of cytomegalovirus exposure and HLA in healthy donors. The PCR made use of 60 Vbeta and 13 Jbeta primers. Sequencing was performed with immunoSEQ multiplex PCR; in TCRdb, only in-frame clones are kept and a portion is missing. This sample contains under 130,000 clones. The sequencing input was PBMCs. Every receptor here comes from a middle-aged man in good health and CMV-seronegative.

The chain recombines TRBV11-2 with TRBJ2-2; possibly TRBD1 for D (5 bases). Looked up from germline, CDR1 is SGHAT and CDR2 is FQNNGV. This CDR3 has 13 residues. V was trimmed by 2 bases and J by 9 bases, leaving 10 bases between them. The CDR3 DNA reads TGTGCCAGCAGCTTATCAGGGTACCGGGAGCTGTTTTTT. This translates into CASSLSGYRELFF.

This chain joins TRBV28 and TRBJ2-2; D perhaps matches TRBD1 (6 bases). V was shortened by 4 bases and J by 7 bases, with 16 bases between the two germline ends. Germline loops: CDR1 MDHEN, CDR2 SYDVKM. The CDR3 runs 15 residues. In nucleotides, the CDR3 is TGTGCCAGCAGTTCGCAGGGGCGAGGATTCGGGGAGCTGTTTTTT. It translates to CASSSQGRGFGELFF.

V and J are TRBV6-5 and TRBJ2-3; 7 bases are a match to TRBD1. Germline lookup yields CDR1 MNHEY and CDR2 SVGAGI. Trimming removed 4 bases from V and 2 bases from J; junction bases left unmatched: 6. CDR3 length: 15 residues. The CDR3 protein is CASSSTGANTDTQYF. Written as DNA, the CDR3 is TGTGCCAGCAGTTCCACAGGGGCAAACACAGATACGCAGTATTTT.

This chain uses TRBV28 with TRBJ2-4; tentatively, D is TRBD1 (6 bases). This CDR3 has 14 amino acids. Trimming took off 7 bases at V and 2 bases at J, with 12 bases between the two ends. Germline V gene lookup returns CDR1 MDHEN and CDR2 SYDVKM. CDR3 nucleotide sequence: TGTGCCAGCACCAGGGGAGTGTCCAAAAACATTCAGTACTTC. Amino acid sequence: CASTRGVSKNIQYF.

This sequence joins TRBV5-5 and TRBJ2-5, with a weak D call TRBD1 (6 bases). Per germline, CDR1 SGHKS and CDR2 YYEKEE (reference sequence). The CDR3 has 13 residues. The ends were cut back, 3 bases at V and 2 bases at J, with 8 bases in the middle. CDR3 in DNA: TGTGCCAGCAGCTCCACAGGGCAAGAGACCCAGTACTTC. This sequence encodes CASSSTGQETQYF.

The V and J genes are TRBV5-5 and TRBJ1-1; 7 positions match TRBD1. Germline V gene sequence: CDR1 SGHKS, CDR2 YYEKEE (reference sequence). This CDR3 spans 12 amino acids. V lost 4 bases to trimming and J lost 8 bases; unmatched junction nucleotides: 5. CDR3 nucleotide sequence: TGTGCCAGCAGCCGAGGGACAGCAGAAGCTTTCTTT. This gives the protein CASSRGTAEAFF.

V and J are TRBV6-1 and TRBJ2-7, with a possible D match to TRBD2 (5 bases). From germline, CDR1 is MNHNS and CDR2 SASEGT. Trimming cost V 5 bases and J 2 bases, with 13 bases left between them. The CDR3 runs 14 residues. The CDR3, as DNA: TGTGCCAGCAGTCTTGGCCTCGGGGCCTACGAGCAGTACTTC. This sequence encodes CASSLGLGAYEQYF.

This chain joins TRBV6-5 and TRBJ1-1; the D is unclear. Germline-derived CDR1 and CDR2 are MNHEY and SVGAGI. V lost 0 bases and J lost 1, with 3 bases in between. The CDR3 totals 13 residues. This CDR3 reads CASSYSRNTEAFF. The CDR3 DNA is TGTGCCAGCAGTTACTCGCGGAACACTGAAGCTTTCTTT.

The genes are TRBV19 and TRBJ1-1; the D gene is possibly TRBD1 (6 bases). V lost 3 bases, J lost 7 bases, and 21 bases lay in between. CDR1 and CDR2 from the germline V gene are LNHDA and SQIVND (reference sequence). This CDR3 spans 16 amino acids. The CDR3 region has the DNA TGTGCCAGTAGTATCGGCCTCAGGGGCCCCACTGATGAAGCTTTCTTT. It encodes CASSIGLRGPTDEAFF.

V gene TRBV27 combines with J gene TRBJ2-7; D perhaps matches TRBD2 (5 bases). This CDR3 has 13 amino acids. Germline V gives CDR1 MNHEY, CDR2 SMNVEV (reference sequence). Trimming took off 3 bases at V and 6 bases at J, with 12 bases between the two ends. CDR3 DNA sequence: TGTGCCAGCAGTTTCAGCACAGAGGGCGAGCAGTACTTC. It is translated as CASSFSTEGEQYF.

V is TRBV6-6 and J is TRBJ2-5; 7 positions agree with TRBD2. The V segment lost 6 bases and the J segment 2 bases; nucleotides outside the gene matches: 6. The CDR3 totals 14 residues. Germline V CDR1 and CDR2: MNHNY, SVGAGI (reference sequence). CDR3 residues: CASSSGLLQETQYF. In nucleotides, the CDR3 is TGTGCCAGCAGCTCGGGACTACTTCAAGAGACCCAGTACTTC.

The chain recombines TRBV12-2 with TRBJ1-5; TRBD1, the D gene given by the table, was not confirmed from the DNA. TRBV12-2 is a known pseudogene. This CDR3 comprises 18 residues. CDR3 DNA: TGTGCAAGTCGCTTAAAAATAGACAGCGATCCGCGCAATCAGCCCCAGCATTTT. Amino acid sequence: CASRLKIDSDPRNQPQHF.

The chain combines TRBV7-9 with TRBJ2-3; the match to TRBD1 covers 8 bases. This CDR3 is built from 15 residues. CDR1 and CDR2 (germline): SEHNR, FQNEAQ (reference sequence). With V trimmed by 1 base and J by 2 bases, 2 bases remained unmatched. This chain's CDR3 is CASSLGGQVTDTQYF. In DNA form, the CDR3 reads TGTGCCAGCAGCTTAGGGGGACAGGTCACAGATACGCAGTATTTT.

This chain uses TRBV29-1 with TRBJ1-2, with 7 positions matching TRBD1. The V segment lost 8 bases and the J segment 2 bases; nucleotides outside the gene matches: 14. CDR3 size: 15 residues. Germline CDR1 and CDR2: SQVTM and ANQGSEA. The CDR3 nucleotides read TGCAGCTCGTACGCCGGGACAGACACCAACTATGGCTACACCTTC. This translates into CSSYAGTDTNYGYTF.

This rearrangement joins TRBV5-1 to TRBJ2-7; 7 bases match TRBD1. The CDR3 sequence is 13 residues long. The V gene end was trimmed by 4 bases and the J gene end by 5 bases; junction bases not matched to a gene: 6. Germline V CDR1 and CDR2: SGHRS, YFSETQ. CDR3 nucleotides: TGCGCCAGCAGCGGTAACAGGGGCCACGAGCAGTACTTC. Encoded protein: CASSGNRGHEQYF.

The V call is TRBV11-2, the J call TRBJ2-1; 7 bases align to TRBD2. After removal of 2 bases from V and 10 bases from J, the junction contained 8 bases not matched to a gene. The CDR3 totals 14 residues. Germline lookup yields CDR1 SGHAT and CDR2 FQNNGV. The CDR3: CASSLQRGVGEQFF. In nucleotides, the CDR3 is TGTGCCAGCAGCTTACAACGGGGGGTAGGGGAGCAGTTCTTC.

The chain combines TRBV19 with TRBJ1-5, with D tentatively TRBD1 (5 bases). This CDR3 contains 15 residues. Germline CDR1 is LNHDA and CDR2 is SQIVND (reference sequence). The ends were cut back, 3 bases at V and 2 bases at J, with 11 bases in the middle. CDR3: CASSISREGNQPQHF. The CDR3 region has the DNA TGTGCCAGTAGTATCTCCAGGGAAGGCAATCAGCCCCAGCATTTT.

The chain has TRBV5-5 and TRBJ2-5, with TRBD1 matching 10 bases. Germline V lookup: CDR1 SGHKS, CDR2 YYEKEE (reference sequence). The V and J ends lost 3 bases and 5 bases, in that order; junction bases with no gene match: 13. The CDR3 is 17 residues long. The CDR3 here is CASSSEDRGRVGETQYF. The CDR3 DNA reads TGTGCCAGCAGCTCCGAAGACAGGGGGCGTGTTGGGGAGACCCAGTACTTC.

This rearrangement joins TRBV27 to TRBJ2-1; D is undetermined. Between the trimmed V and J ends, which lost 5 bases and 7 bases, there was a span of 9 bases. The CDR3 totals 12 residues. The germline CDR1 and CDR2 sequences are MNHEY and SMNVEV (reference sequence). CDR3 amino acids: CASSETENEQFF. CDR3 DNA: TGTGCCAGCAGTGAAACAGAGAATGAGCAGTTCTTC.

The chain carries TRBV27 and TRBJ1-4; TRBD1 matches at 8 bases. The CDR3 sequence is 16 residues long. In germline, CDR1 is MNHEY, CDR2 SMNVEV (reference sequence). J lost 7 bases, V lost 5 bases, and 12 bases had no gene match. The CDR3 here is CASSGDRLPLIEKLFF. The CDR3, as DNA: TGTGCCAGCAGTGGGGACAGGCTCCCTCTAATTGAAAAACTGTTTTTT.

As for this clone: In the same sample, other DNA sequences code for this CDR3. This chain joins TRBV7-9 and TRBJ2-2; D is undetermined. Germline CDR1 and CDR2: SEHNR and FQNEAQ (reference sequence). With 4 bases removed from V and 5 bases from J, the gap between germline ends came to 5 bases. The CDR3 contains 12 residues. The CDR3 bases are TGTGCCAGCAGCTCGGGTACCGGGGAGCTGTTTTTT. Amino acids: CASSSGTGELFF.

The V call is TRBV10-2, the J call TRBJ2-5, with 9 bases that match TRBD1. Germline V gives CDR1 WSHSY, CDR2 SAAADI. The V gene end was trimmed by 5 bases and the J gene end by 5 bases; junction bases not matched to a gene: 15. This CDR3 comprises 17 residues. In DNA, the CDR3 is TGCGCCAGCAGTCCTTACCGACAGGGGGAGTTGGGTGAGACCCAGTACTTC. Its translation: CASSPYRQGELGETQYF.

The chain has TRBV18 and TRBJ2-7; D remains unclear. CDR3 length equals 11 residues. Trimming took off 6 bases at V and 3 bases at J, with 6 bases between the two ends. Germline lookup yields CDR1 KGHSH and CDR2 LQKENI. The CDR3 loop reads CASSGDYEQYF. CDR3 nucleotides: TGTGCCAGCTCCGGAGACTACGAGCAGTACTTC. The variable domain in full, with the rest retrieved from reference TRBV18 and TRBJ2-7, is NAGVMQNPRHLVRRRGQEARLRCSPMKGHSHVYWYRQLPEEGLKFMVYLQKENIIDESGMPKERFSAEFPKEGPSILRIQQVVRGDSAAYFCASSGDYEQYFGPGTRLTVT.

V usage is TRBV6-5 and J usage is TRBJ1-1; D call uncertain. The ends were cut back, 2 bases at V and 0 bases at J, with 10 bases in the middle. The CDR3 is 15 residues long. The germline CDR1 and CDR2 sequences are MNHEY and SVGAGI. CDR3 region: CASSYREAVNTEAFF. Written as DNA, the CDR3 is TGTGCCAGCAGTTACCGGGAGGCTGTGAACACTGAAGCTTTCTTT.